This entry lists 25 T cell receptor delta chains sequenced from one sample in a study of DNA immune sequencing with unique molecular identifiers. Primers for all 8 TRDV and 4 TRDJ genes amplified genomic DNA in 32-plex. In approximately 3 barcoding PCR cycles, molecules received a 12-nucleotide UMI, then adapter PCR followed. TCRdb repeated clone calling on the multiplex PCR reads with CATT. Of 600 to 750 delta-chain clones listed, about 17% are singletons. The sequencing sample was made of gamma-delta T cells from PBMCs. The receptors were sampled from a human donor in good health.

This clone appeared a few times. This is likely an artifact of a read error, given a far larger clone one base away. The chain couples TRDV1 to TRDJ1, with 8 bases that match TRDD3. TCRdb gives no J gene; it was assigned here by matching the DNA to germline. Germline CDR1 reads TSWWSYY; CDR2 reads QGS. This CDR3 contains 23 residues. The junction had 36 bases not matched to a gene; V was cut back by 4 bases and J by 8 bases. CDR3 loop: CALGVLVTPSSGGYPIFCEKLIF. The DNA for the CDR3 is TGTGCTCTTGGGGTACTAGTCACGCCTTCTTCCGGGGGATATCCCATTTTCTGCGAAAAACTCATCTTT.

This clone was seen a handful of times. The rearrangement links TRDV2 to TRDJ1; 12 nucleotides match TRDD3. Germline CDR1 reads GEAIGNYY; CDR2 reads EKD. The V and J ends lost 1 base and 0 bases, in that order; junction bases with no gene match: 5. The CDR3 loop spans 17 amino acids. CDR3 amino acids: CACDTLLGDTNTDKLIF. The CDR3 DNA sequence: TGTGCCTGTGACACTTTACTGGGGGATACAAACACCGATAAACTCATCTTT.

This clone was counted a few times. This rearrangement joins TRDV2 to TRDJ3; tentatively, D is TRDD3 (6 bases). This CDR3 spans 18 amino acids. Per the germline V gene, CDR1 is GEAIGNYY and CDR2 is EKD. V dropped 3 bases and J dropped 0 bases, with 14 bases sitting between them. As DNA, the CDR3 is TGTGCCTGTGACCCTACTGGGACGAGCTCCTGGGACACCCGACAGATGTTTTTC. Translated: CACDPTGTSSWDTRQMFF.

This clone was counted only a few times. TCRdb records a much larger clone's protein for this DNA, with a difference at residue 14 that likely arises from a read error; the protein given is the translation of the DNA. The chain employs TRDV3 and TRDJ1, with no clear D. From germline, CDR1 is TVYSNPD and CDR2 GDNSRS (reference sequence). CDR3 length: 16 residues. The CDR3 loop reads CAFFGLGGGLADKPIF. In DNA form, the CDR3 reads TGTGCCTTTTTCGGCTTAGGCGGTGGGCTTGCCGATAAACCCATCTTT.

On this clone: The protein TCRdb lists belongs to a much larger clone and differs from this DNA's translation at residue 7, which points to a read error; the protein shown is made from the DNA. The V gene is TRDV3, the J gene TRDJ1; D is unresolved. This CDR3 has 16 amino acids. CDR1 is TVYSNPD, CDR2 GDNSRS, per germline (reference sequence). Trimming pared 2 bases from V and 3 bases from J, leaving 22 bases between. CDR3 DNA: TGTGCCTTTTTCGGCTTAGACGGTGGGCTTGCCGATAAACTCATCTTT. Translating gives CAFFGLDGGLADKLIF.

This clone showed up just a few times. This is likely an artifact of a read error, given a far larger clone one base away. The same CDR3 also results from other DNA sequences found in this sample. This chain uses TRDV3 with TRDJ1, with TRDD3 identical over 10 bases. Germline loops: CDR1 TVYSNPD, CDR2 GDNSRS (reference sequence). V dropped 1 base and J dropped 3; count of bases not matched to a gene: 11. This CDR3 is 16 amino acids long. The DNA for the CDR3 is TGTGCCTTTATTGCCGGGGGATACGAGGTCCCCGATAAACTCATCTTT. Its translation: CAFIAGGYEVPDKLIF.

This clone turned up a few times. The translation of this DNA and the TCRdb protein of a much larger clone differ at residue 7, probably owing to a read error; the protein shown here is translated from the DNA. V usage is TRDV3 and J usage is TRDJ1; possible D gene TRDD3, 5 bases. CDR3 length equals 16 residues. Germline V gene sequence: CDR1 TVYSNPD, CDR2 GDNSRS (reference sequence). The V end lost 1 base, the J end lost 3 bases, and 21 bases lay between the germline ends. The CDR3: CAFIAGEYEVPDKLIF. The CDR3 coding sequence is TGTGCCTTTATTGCCGGGGAATACGAGGTACCCGATAAACTCATCTTT.

This clone has a handful of counts. The protein TCRdb lists belongs to a much larger clone and differs from this DNA's translation at residue 8, which points to a read error; the protein shown is made from the DNA. The chain uses TRDV2 and TRDJ1; D perhaps matches TRDD3 (6 bases). Looked up from germline, CDR1 is GEAIGNYY and CDR2 is EKD. Trimming pared 3 bases from V and 0 bases from J, leaving 16 bases between. CDR3 length: 16 residues. CDR3 region: CACDGLGSSYTDKLIF. In nucleotides, the CDR3 is TGTGCCTGTGACGGCCTGGGGAGCTCATACACCGATAAACTCATCTTT.

Comment on this clone: One base separates it from a far larger clone, so it is likely a read error. The same CDR3 also results from other DNA sequences found in this sample. The rearrangement joins TRDV3 to TRDJ1; 10 nucleotides line up with TRDD3. The V and J ends lost 2 bases and 7 bases, in that order; junction bases with no gene match: 25. Germline V gene lookup returns CDR1 TVYSNPD and CDR2 GDNSRS (reference sequence). The CDR3 extends over 19 amino acids. Written as DNA, the CDR3 is TGTGCCTTTTCGGGACCAATGCTCTCTGGGGGATATGCCTTGGGTAAACTCATCTTT. Its protein is CAFSGPMLSGGYALGKLIF. Filled out from reference TRDV3 and TRDJ1, the complete variable domain reads CDKVTQSSPDQTVASGSEVVLLCTYDTVYSNPDLFWYRIRPDYSFQFVFYGDNSRSEGADFTQGRFSVKHILTQKAFHLVISPVRTEDSATYYCAFSGPMLSGGYALGKLIFGKGTRVTVEP.

This clone was counted a few times. A far bigger clonotype differs at one base, so this is likely a read error. For the V gene the call is TRDV1; the J gene has no call; the table's D gene call, TRDD3, was not cross checked with the DNA. The CDR3 covers 23 residues. Germline V CDR1 and CDR2: TSWWSYY, QGS. The CDR3 DNA sequence: TGTGCTCTTGGGTCCCCTTCCCTTCCTCTCTACTGGGGGCTCGCCTTGTACACCGATAAATTCATCTTT. This gives the protein CALGSPSLPLYWGLALYTDKFIF.

This clone ranks as medium-sized. This CDR3 is also generated by other DNA sequences in the sample. V is TRDV2 and J is TRDJ3, with D possibly TRDD3 on 6 matching bases. Germline V lookup: CDR1 GEAIGNYY, CDR2 EKD. The CDR3 extends over 18 amino acids. The V gene lost 2 bases and the J gene lost 0 bases, with 13 bases spanning the gap. CDR3 amino acids: CACDIVLGSSWDTRQMFF. The CDR3 DNA follows: TGTGCCTGTGACATCGTACTGGGAAGCTCCTGGGACACCCGACAGATGTTTTTC.

This clone was counted once. Only one base separates this from a far larger clonotype, so it likely reflects a read error. Other DNA sequences in this sample translate to the same CDR3. There is no J gene call, but TRDV1 is given as the V gene; the table's D call TRDD3 went unverified against the DNA. This CDR3 is 24 amino acids long. Germline V CDR1 and CDR2: TSWWSYY, QGS. The chain's CDR3 is CALGELSRGHPLGDRGRYTDKLIF. As DNA, the CDR3 is TGTGCTCTTGGGGAACTGTCTAGAGGTCACCCGCTGGGGGATCGAGGAAGGTACACCGATAAGCTCATCTTT.

By sample fraction, this clone is large (0.1 to 1%). V is TRDV2 and J is TRDJ1; 9 positions agree with TRDD3. Germline lookup yields CDR1 GEAIGNYY and CDR2 EKD. Trimming took 3 bases from V and 2 from J; bases not matched to a gene: 12. There are 17 residues in the CDR3. The CDR3 DNA sequence: TGTGCCTGTGACCTTATACCTCCTGGGGGATCGACCGATAAACTCATCTTT. Its translation is CACDLIPPGGSTDKLIF.

The chain carries TRDV2 and TRDJ1; 9 nucleotides agree with TRDD3. Because TCRdb records no J gene, it was assigned here through a match of the DNA to germline. From germline, CDR1 is GEAIGNYY and CDR2 EKD. Trimming cost V 3 bases and J 2 bases; bases outside gene matches: 9. The CDR3 extends over 16 amino acids. The CDR3 protein is CACDEWGISGTDKLIF. The CDR3 nucleotides are TGTGCCTGTGACGAGTGGGGGATAAGTGGGACCGATAAACTCATCTTT.

Regarding this clone: TCRdb lists the protein of a much larger clone for this DNA, which differs at residue 11, so this is likely a read error; the protein given here is translated from the DNA itself. The V call is TRDV2, the J call TRDJ1; the D is unclear. This CDR3 has 14 residues. Trimming removed 1 base at V and 10 bases at J, with 18 bases between. Germline CDR1 GEAIGNYY, CDR2 EKD. The CDR3 here is CACDTVEVRRGLIF. The CDR3 DNA sequence: TGTGCCTGTGACACTGTAGAGGTCAGGCGGGGACTCATCTTT.

This clone was observed a few times. The chain uses TRDV1 and TRDJ1; 11 bases are shared with TRDD3. In the absence of a J gene in TCRdb, the DNA was matched to germline to assign it here. The V gene's germline CDR1 is TSWWSYY and CDR2 QGS. The V segment lost 3 bases and the J segment 5 bases; nucleotides outside the gene matches: 32. The CDR3 consists of 24 residues. The CDR3 DNA follows: TGTGCTCTTGGGGACCACGCCGCTCTTTCTTCCTTATTAGACTGGGGGATAGAAAGGGATAAACTCATCTTT. Encoded protein: CALGDHAALSSLLDWGIERDKLIF.

Remarks on this clone: This likely reflects a read error, since a far larger clone is one base away. The V gene is TRDV1; the J gene was not called; the table gives TRDD3 as D, unverified against the DNA. Germline V gene sequence: CDR1 TSWWSYY, CDR2 QGS. The CDR3 has 25 amino acids. The CDR3 loop is CALGEPNPFPLLFSSQWILLDKIIF. The DNA of the CDR3 is TGTGCTCTTGGGGAACCCAACCCATTCCCCCTCCTGTTTTCCTCCCAATGGATACTACTCGATAAAATCATCTTT.

Sample share makes this clone large. The sample has other DNA sequences that encode this CDR3 too. The rearrangement links TRDV1 to TRDJ1; 9 positions match TRDD3. This CDR3 has 23 residues. Germline CDR1 TSWWSYY, CDR2 QGS. Losses at the gene ends were 4 bases for V and 0 bases for J; bases not matched to a gene: 27. CDR3 DNA sequence: TGTGCTCTTGGGGGGTCGCGGGGCTATCGGGGATACGCGGGGACTAAGTACACCGATAAACTCATCTTT. Residues: CALGGSRGYRGYAGTKYTDKLIF.

This clone has just a few counts. A far more abundant clone sits one base away, making this likely a read error. The chain combines TRDV1 with TRDJ1, with a tentative D call TRDD3 (8 bases). The J gene comes from matching the DNA to germline here; TCRdb lacks it. The germline gives CDR1 TSWWSYY, CDR2 QGS. The CDR3 is 23 residues long. The CDR3, as DNA: TGTGCTCTTGGGTCCCCTTCCCTTCCTCTCTACTGGGGGCTCGCCTTGTACACCAATAAACTCATCTTT. Translated: CALGSPSLPLYWGLALYTNKLIF.

This clone rates as medium-sized. The CDR3 sequence is CACDPASPRGGSTDKLIF. DNA of the CDR3: TGTGCCTGTGATCCCGCTTCTCCCCGGGGTGGGAGCACCGATAAACTCATCTTT. The V gene is TRDV2, the J gene TRDJ1, with D hard to call. Trimming stripped 4 bases from V and 1 base from J, with 24 bases between. The CDR3 runs to 18 residues. Germline values: CDR1 GEAIGNYY, CDR2 EKD.

This clone was counted between two and nine times. TCRdb assigns this DNA the protein of a much larger clone, which departs from its translation at residue 13; this likely reflects a read error, and the protein shown comes from translating the DNA. The gene calls are TRDV1 and TRDJ1; 12 bases are shared with TRDD3. TCRdb gives no J gene; it was assigned here by matching the DNA to germline. V shed 5 bases, J shed 1 base, and the junction held 35 bases outside the gene matches. The CDR3 length is 26 residues. Germline V gene sequence: CDR1 TSWWSYY, CDR2 QGS. Here the CDR3 DNA reads TGTGCTCTTGGGCATGGAGAGTGCCTTCTTCTGCTAACTACTGGGGGATACAAATTCTCCACCGATAAACTCATCTTT. Amino acids: CALGHGECLLLLTTGGYKFSTDKLIF.

The table lists this clone with a few counts. A far larger clone differs by one base, so this is likely a read error. This sample includes further DNA sequences coding for the same CDR3. This sequence joins TRDV1 and TRDJ1, with 12 positions matching TRDD3. The J gene, left out of TCRdb, was set here by checking the DNA against germline. Germline values: CDR1 TSWWSYY, CDR2 QGS. The CDR3 extends over 26 amino acids. V was clipped by 5 bases and J by 1 base; unmatched bases: 35. The CDR3 DNA sequence: TGTGCTCTTGGGCATGGAGAGTGCCTTCTTTTGCTAGCTACTGGGGGATACAAATTCTCCACCGATAAACTCATCTTT. Translated: CALGHGECLLLLATGGYKFSTDKLIF.

Sample share makes this clone large. The chain is built from TRDV2 and TRDJ1, with 11 positions matching TRDD3. CDR1 is GEAIGNYY, CDR2 EKD, per germline. J lost 6 bases, V lost 3 bases, and 17 bases had no gene match. The CDR3 has 18 residues. CDR3 residues: CACDQLVIVGDTRHKLIF. The DNA of the CDR3 is TGTGCCTGTGACCAGCTCGTCATTGTGGGGGATACGCGACATAAACTCATCTTT.

The J gene call is TRDJ1, but no V gene call exists; no DNA check was done on the table's D call, TRDD3. The CDR3 has 24 residues. Here the CDR3 reads CACDTVILPPGTGGSYQYTDKLIF. The CDR3 DNA reads TGTGCCTGTGACACCGTGATACTTCCTCCGGGTACTGGGGGATCTTATCAGTACACCGATAAACTCATCTTT.

The table lists this clone with a few counts. TCRdb's protein for this DNA is that of a much larger clone and differs from the translation at residue 12, likely a read error; the protein shown is the DNA translation. The chain is built from TRDV3 and TRDJ2, with D hard to call. Germline V gene data show CDR1 as TVYSNPD and CDR2 as GDNSRS (reference sequence). The CDR3 has 14 amino acids. CDR3 residues: CAFSPPLLTAQIFF. The CDR3 bases are TGTGCCTTTTCCCCGCCCCTTTTGACAGCACAAATCTTCTTT.